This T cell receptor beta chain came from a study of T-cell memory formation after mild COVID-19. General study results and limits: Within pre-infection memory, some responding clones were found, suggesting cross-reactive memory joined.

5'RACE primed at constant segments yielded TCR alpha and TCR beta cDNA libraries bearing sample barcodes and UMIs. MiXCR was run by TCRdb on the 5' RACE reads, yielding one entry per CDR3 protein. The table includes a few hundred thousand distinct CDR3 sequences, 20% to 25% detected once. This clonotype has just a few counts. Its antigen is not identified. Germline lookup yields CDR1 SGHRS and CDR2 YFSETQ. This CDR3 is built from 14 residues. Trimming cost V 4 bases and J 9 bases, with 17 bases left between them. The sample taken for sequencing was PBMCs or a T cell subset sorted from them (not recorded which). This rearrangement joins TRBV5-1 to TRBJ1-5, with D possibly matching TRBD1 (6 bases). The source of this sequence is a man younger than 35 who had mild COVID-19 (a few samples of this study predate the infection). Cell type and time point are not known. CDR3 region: CASSPGGQGWPQHF. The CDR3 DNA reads TGCGCCAGCAGCCCCGGGGGGCAGGGGTGGCCCCAGCATTTT.